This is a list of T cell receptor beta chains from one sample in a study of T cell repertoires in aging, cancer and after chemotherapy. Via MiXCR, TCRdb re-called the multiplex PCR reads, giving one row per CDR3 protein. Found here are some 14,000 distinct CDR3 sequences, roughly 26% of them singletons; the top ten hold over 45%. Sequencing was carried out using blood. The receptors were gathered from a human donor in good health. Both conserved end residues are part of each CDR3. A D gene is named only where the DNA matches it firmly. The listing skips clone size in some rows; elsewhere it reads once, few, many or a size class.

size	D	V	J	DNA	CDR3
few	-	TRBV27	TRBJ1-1	TGTGCCACCTTTAGGAACACTGAAGCTTTCTTT	CATFRNTEAFF
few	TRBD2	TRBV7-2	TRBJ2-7	TGTGCCAGCAGCCCACCGTTGACTAGCGGGACGCTCTACGAGCAGTACTTC	CASSPPLTSGTLYEQYF
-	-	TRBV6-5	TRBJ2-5	TGTGCCAGCAGTTACAATGGGGGCTGGAAGACCCAGTACTTC	CASSYNGGWKTQYF
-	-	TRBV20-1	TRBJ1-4	TGCAGTGCTAGAGACAGGGAGGGTGAAAAACTGTTTTTT	CSARDREGEKLFF
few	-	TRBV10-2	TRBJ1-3	TGCGCCAGCAGACGATCAGGGTTGATCGGATCTGGAAACACCATATATTTT	CASRRSGLIGSGNTIYF
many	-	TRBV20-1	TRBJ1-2	TGCAGTGCTAGTGATTCGGGGGCACCATTTGGCTACACCTTC	CSASDSGAPFGYTF
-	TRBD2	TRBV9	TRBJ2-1	TGTGCCAGCAGCGAAAAGCGGGGGGAAAACTACAATGAGCAGTTCTTC	CASSEKRGENYNEQFF
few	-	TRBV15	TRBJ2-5	TGTGCCACCAGCAGAGATCCCGATGGCAGGACCCAGTACTTC	CATSRDPDGRTQYF
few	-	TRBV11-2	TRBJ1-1	TGTGCCAGCAGCTCTCCCGGGACTTTTCCCACGGTCGCTTTCTTT	CASSSPGTFPTVAFF
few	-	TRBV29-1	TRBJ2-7	TGCAGCGTAACCGACCGGGAGCCCCGCCTCGAGCAGTACTTC	CSVTDREPRLEQYF
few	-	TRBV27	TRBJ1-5	TGTGCCAGCAGTTTATTTGGGGGGGCCAGCAATCAGCCCCAGCATTTT	CASSLFGGASNQPQHF
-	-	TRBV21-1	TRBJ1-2	TGTGCCAGCAGCTTTAGTAACAGGGCAGATAAGGATGGCTACACCTTC	CASSFSNRADKDGYTF
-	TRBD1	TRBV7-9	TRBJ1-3	TGTGCCAGCAGTCCCCCCTGGGACAGGGGCTCTGGAAACACCATATATTTT	CASSPPWDRGSGNTIYF
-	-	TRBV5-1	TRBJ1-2	TGCGCCAGCAGGTTAGAACCAAACTATGGCTACACCTTC	CASRLEPNYGYTF
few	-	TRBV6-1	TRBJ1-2	TGTGCCAGCAGTGAAGCGATCTGGCAGATCTATGGCTACACCTTC	CASSEAIWQIYGYTF
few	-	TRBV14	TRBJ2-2	TGTGCCAGCAGCCCCACCCTGCTGGCGCTCCCCGGGGAGCTGTTTTTT	CASSPTLLALPGELFF
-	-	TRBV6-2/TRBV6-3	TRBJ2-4	TGTGCCAGCAGCCTCCCTGGGGGGCTAGCCAAAAACATTCAGTACTTC	CASSLPGGLAKNIQYF
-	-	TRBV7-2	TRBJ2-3	TGTGCCAGCAGTCCCGGCGGGTGGGGTGTAGATACGCAGTATTTT	CASSPGGWGVDTQYF
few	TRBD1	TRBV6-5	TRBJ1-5	TGTGCCAGCAAAGCAGGGGGGAGCAATCAGCCCCAGCATTTT	CASKAGGSNQPQHF
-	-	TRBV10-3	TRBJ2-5	TGTGCCATCAGTGTGGGGACCACTTACCGCTTC	CAISVGTTYRF
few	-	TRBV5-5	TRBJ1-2	TGTGCCAGCAGCTTGGGCAGGGATGGCTACACCTTC	CASSLGRDGYTF
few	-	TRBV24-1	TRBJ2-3	TGTGCCACCAGTGATCCCCGGGGGCTCACCACAGATACGCAGTATTTT	CATSDPRGLTTDTQYF
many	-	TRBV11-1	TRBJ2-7	TGTGCCAGCAGCTTAGCACCTCTAGTTGGGGAGCAGTACTTC	CASSLAPLVGEQYF
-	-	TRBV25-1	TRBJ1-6	TGTGCCAGCAGTGAAGGATTGCCTTCACCCCTCCACTTT	CASSEGLPSPLHF
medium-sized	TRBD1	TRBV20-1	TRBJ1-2	TGCAGTGCCACGACAGGGCAGGGTGGCTACACCTTC	CSATTGQGGYTF
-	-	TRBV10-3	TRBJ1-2	TGTGCCATCAGTGAGGTCTGGCAGCATGGCTACACCTTC	CAISEVWQHGYTF
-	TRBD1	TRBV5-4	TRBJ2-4	TGTGCCAGCAGCTTAGACAGGGGAAACATTCAGTACTTC	CASSLDRGNIQYF
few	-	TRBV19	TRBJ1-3	TGTGCCAGTATAAATGGCCGTTCAGCAGGAAACACCATATATTTT	CASINGRSAGNTIYF
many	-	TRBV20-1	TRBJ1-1	TGCAGTGCTAGTCCACTGAACACTGAAGCTTTCTTT	CSASPLNTEAFF
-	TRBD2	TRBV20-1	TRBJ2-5	TGCAGTGCTAGAGATGCCCTAGCGGGGGAATCAGAGACCCAGTACTTC	CSARDALAGESETQYF
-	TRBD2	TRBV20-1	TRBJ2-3	TGCAGTGCTAGACTAGCGGGGAACACAGATACGCAGTATTTT	CSARLAGNTDTQYF
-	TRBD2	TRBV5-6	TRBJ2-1	TGTGCCAGCAGCCTCCGGACTAGCGGCTCCTACAATGAGCAGTTCTTC	CASSLRTSGSYNEQFF
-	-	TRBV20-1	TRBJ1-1	TGCAGTGCTAGAGACCCGACGACTGAAGCTTTCTTT	CSARDPTTEAFF
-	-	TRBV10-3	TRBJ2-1	TGTGCCATCAGTGGAATCAACAGGGTTGGCAATGAGCAGTTCTTC	CAISGINRVGNEQFF
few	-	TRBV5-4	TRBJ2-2	TGTGCCAGCAGCGGGGTACCCTCCGGGGAGCTGTTTTTT	CASSGVPSGELFF
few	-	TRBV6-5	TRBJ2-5	TGTGCCATCAGTGACCTGTGGGGTGAGGGGACCCAGTACTTC	CAISDLWGEGTQYF
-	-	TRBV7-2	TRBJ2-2	TGTGCCAGCAGCTTAGGGGGGATTTGGGACACCGGGGAGCTGTTTTTT	CASSLGGIWDTGELFF
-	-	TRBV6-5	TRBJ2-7	TGTGCCAGCAGTTACTCGGCGGGGGACAGCTCCTACGAGCAGTACTTC	CASSYSAGDSSYEQYF
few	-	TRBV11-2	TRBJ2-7	TGTGCCAGCAGCTTGATCTCGGGGCCCCTTTACCAGCAGTACTTC	CASSLISGPLYQQYF
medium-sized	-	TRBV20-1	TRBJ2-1	TGCAGTGCTAGTCCGGGACTGGCCTACAATGAGCAGTTCTTC	CSASPGLAYNEQFF
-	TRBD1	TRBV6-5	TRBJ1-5	TGTGCCAGCAGTTACGAACAGGGCGGGACAGGCAATCAGCCCCAGCATTTT	CASSYEQGGTGNQPQHF